Listed below are T cell receptor beta chains from one sample, sequenced in a study of T cell clonotyping in hematopoietic cell transplantation. Method: immunoSEQ multiplex PCR; TCRdb's copy keeps in-frame clones and lacks some. The sample yields some 50,000 clones, roughly 85% seen once. Source: peripheral blood mononuclear cells, taken before stem cell transplant. These receptors were obtained from a man in his fifties or sixties with myelodysplastic syndrome. Some clones in this sample may be carry-over from other donors' samples. CDR3s include the opening cysteine and the closing phenylalanine or tryptophan.

j_call v_call cdr3_aa
TRBJ1-4 TRBV7-2 CASSLVEGANEKLFF
TRBJ2-1 TRBV14 CASSSLFPKGNNEQFF
TRBJ1-5 TRBV15 CATSSRTGSRNQPQHF
TRBJ2-7 TRBV10-3 CAISEISAPYEQYF
TRBJ1-6 TRBV30 CAWSVTGSGNSPLHF
TRBJ2-4 TRBV7-2 CASSYRENIQYF
TRBJ2-7 TRBV4-2 CASSQGDSGLREQYF
TRBJ1-4 TRBV29-1 CSVGVGTGGEKLFF
TRBJ1-6 TRBV5-1 CASSVGSSSPLHF
TRBJ2-3 TRBV9 CASSIVVAGSTDTQYF
TRBJ1-5 TRBV19 CASSITQGASNQPQHF
TRBJ2-3 TRBV5-8 CASSLRFSPLYTDTQYF
TRBJ2-3 TRBV6-6 CASIPAGTDTQYF
TRBJ1-3 TRBV10-3 CAISPISGRSGNTIYF
TRBJ2-5 TRBV2 CASSLDRGGTETQYF
TRBJ1-5 TRBV19 CASSQEWGQPQHF
TRBJ1-1 TRBV2 CASSAQGGTTEAFF
TRBJ1-2 TRBV28 CASSLLDRGTGGYTF
TRBJ1-6 TRBV25-1 CASSTLSPLHF
TRBJ1-5 TRBV28 CASRSGDAGTQPQHF
TRBJ2-7 TRBV28 CASSLPQAAPTEQYF
TRBJ2-1 TRBV9 CASSVTGEQFF
TRBJ2-5 TRBV9 CASSDDRGGQTQYF
TRBJ2-2 TRBV9 CASSPRLAGGGELFF